The 6 T cell receptor beta chains listed next were all sequenced from one sample in a study of shared clonotypes between healthy human individuals. The protocol was immunoSEQ multiplex PCR, while the TCRdb copy is restricted to in-frame clones and leaves out a portion. The repertoire holds about 2.3 million clones, just under 95% seen once, with 0.37% in the top ten. The sample taken for sequencing was naive CD4+ T cells from PBMCs. Indicated subset: CD45RA+ positively selected. The receptors were gathered from a young man in good health. Some clones in this sample may be carry-over from other donors' samples.

The chain recombines TRBV19 with TRBJ2-6, with 7 positions matching TRBD1. This CDR3 is 15 amino acids long. With 6 bases clipped from V and 1 base from J, the junction kept 3 bases outside the gene matches. Germline assignment: CDR1 LNHDA and CDR2 SQIVND (reference sequence). In DNA form, the CDR3 reads TGTGCCAGTAGCGAGACAGGGTCTGGGGCCAACGTCCTGACTTTC. It encodes CASSETGSGANVLTF.

The rearrangement links TRBV25-1 to TRBJ1-1; D unclear. V lost 4 bases to trimming and J lost 1 base, with 10 bases between them. This CDR3 region has 14 residues. Germline-derived CDR1 and CDR2 are MGHDK and SYGVNS. This CDR3 reads CASSGIWKNTEAFF. The CDR3 DNA is TGTGCCAGCAGTGGGATTTGGAAGAACACTGAAGCTTTCTTT.

The DNA of the CDR3 is TGTGCCAGCAGCCGACAGGGGGCCAACGAGCAGTACTTC. Its translation: CASSRQGANEQYF. The genes are TRBV6-5 and TRBJ2-7, with 10 positions matching TRBD1. This CDR3 contains 13 residues. Germline V lookup: CDR1 MNHEY, CDR2 SVGAGI. The V segment lost 6 bases and the J segment 5 bases; nucleotides outside the gene matches: 4.

This CDR3 is CAWSLAIYEQYF. DNA of the CDR3: TGTGCCTGGAGTTTAGCTATTTACGAGCAGTACTTC. The rearrangement joins TRBV30 to TRBJ2-7; D unresolved. V gave up 2 bases and J gave up 4 bases, with 9 bases separating them. Germline V gene lookup returns CDR1 GTSNPN and CDR2 SVGIG (reference sequence). This CDR3 is 12 amino acids long. Complete variable domain (other parts from reference TRBV30 and TRBJ2-7): SQTIHQWPATLVQPVGSPLSLECTVEGTSNPNLYWYRQAAGRGLQLLFYSVGIGQISSEVPQNLSASRPQDRQFILSSKKLLLSDSGFYLCAWSLAIYEQYFGPGTRLTVT.

The chain has TRBV4-1 and TRBJ1-1; no firm D call. V was shortened by 1 base and J by 3 bases, with 12 bases between the two germline ends. This CDR3 region has 15 residues. Germline V CDR1 and CDR2: MGHRA, YSYEKL. CDR3 residues: CASSQVRRRDTEAFF. CDR3 DNA sequence: TGCGCCAGCAGCCAAGTGAGACGGAGGGACACTGAAGCTTTCTTT.

This clone turned up a few times. The gene calls are TRBV4-2 and TRBJ1-1; possible D gene TRBD1, 5 bases. This CDR3 contains 14 residues. The V and J ends lost 0 bases and 5 bases respectively, with 10 bases between them. Per germline, CDR1 LGHNA and CDR2 YNFKEQ. CDR3: CASSQDGRETEAFF. The CDR3 nucleotides read TGTGCCAGCAGCCAAGATGGCAGGGAGACTGAAGCTTTCTTT.